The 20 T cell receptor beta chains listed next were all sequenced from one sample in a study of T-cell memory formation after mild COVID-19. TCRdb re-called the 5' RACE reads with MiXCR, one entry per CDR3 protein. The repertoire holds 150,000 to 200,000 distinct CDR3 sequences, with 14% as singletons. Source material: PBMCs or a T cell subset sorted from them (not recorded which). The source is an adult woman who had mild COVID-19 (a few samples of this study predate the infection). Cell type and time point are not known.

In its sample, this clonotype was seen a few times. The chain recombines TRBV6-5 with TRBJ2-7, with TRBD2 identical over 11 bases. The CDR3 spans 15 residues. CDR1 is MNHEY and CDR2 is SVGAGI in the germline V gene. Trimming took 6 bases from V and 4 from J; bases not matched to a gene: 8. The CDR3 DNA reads TGTGCCAGCAGCGGAGCGGGACTAGCGGAATACGAGCAGTACTTC. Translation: CASSGAGLAEYEQYF.

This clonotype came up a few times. The CDR3 loop is CASSQAGSGRANEQYF. DNA of the CDR3: TGTGCCAGCAGCCAAGCGGGGAGCGGGAGGGCGAACGAGCAGTACTTC. The rearrangement uses TRBV4-2 and TRBJ2-7, with 10 bases aligning to TRBD2. Germline V lookup: CDR1 LGHNA, CDR2 YNFKEQ. The V and J ends lost 1 base and 5 bases, in that order; junction bases with no gene match: 8. The CDR3 is made up of 16 amino acids.

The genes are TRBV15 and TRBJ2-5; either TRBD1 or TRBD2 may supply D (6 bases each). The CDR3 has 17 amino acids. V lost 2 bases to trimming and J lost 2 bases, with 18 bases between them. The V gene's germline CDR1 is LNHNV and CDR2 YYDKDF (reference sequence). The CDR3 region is CATSRWETGRLQETQYF. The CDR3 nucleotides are TGTGCCACCAGCAGATGGGAAACAGGGAGGTTGCAAGAGACCCAGTACTTC.

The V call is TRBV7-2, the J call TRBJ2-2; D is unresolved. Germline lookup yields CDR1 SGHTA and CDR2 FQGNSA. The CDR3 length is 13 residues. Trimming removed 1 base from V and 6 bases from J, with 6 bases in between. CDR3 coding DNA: TGTGCCAGCAGCTTAGGGGTACCCGGGGAGCTGTTTTTT. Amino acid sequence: CASSLGVPGELFF.

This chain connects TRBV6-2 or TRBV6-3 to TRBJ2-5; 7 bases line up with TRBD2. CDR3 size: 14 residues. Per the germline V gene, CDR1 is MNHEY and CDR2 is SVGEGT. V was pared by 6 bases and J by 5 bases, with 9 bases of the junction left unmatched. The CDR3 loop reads CASRPDWGGETQYF. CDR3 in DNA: TGTGCCAGCAGGCCAGACTGGGGAGGGGAGACCCAGTACTTC.

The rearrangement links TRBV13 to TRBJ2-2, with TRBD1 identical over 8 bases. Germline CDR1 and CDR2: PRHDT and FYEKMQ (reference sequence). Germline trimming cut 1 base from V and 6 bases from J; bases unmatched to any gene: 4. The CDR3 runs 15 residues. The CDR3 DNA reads TGTGCCAGCAGCTTAGCCTCGACAGGGGCCGGGGAGCTGTTTTTT. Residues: CASSLASTGAGELFF. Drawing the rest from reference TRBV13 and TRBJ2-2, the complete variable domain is AAGVIQSPRHLIKEKRETATLKCYPIPRHDTVYWYQQGPGQDPQFLISFYEKMQSDKGSIPDRFSAQQFSDYHSELNMSSLELGDSALYFCASSLASTGAGELFFGEGSRLTVL.

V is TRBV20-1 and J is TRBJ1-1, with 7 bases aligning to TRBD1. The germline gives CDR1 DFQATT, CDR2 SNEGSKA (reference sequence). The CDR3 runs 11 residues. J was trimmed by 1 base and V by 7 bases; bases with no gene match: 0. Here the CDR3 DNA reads TGCAGTGGACAGGGGAACACTGAAGCTTTCTTT. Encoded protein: CSGQGNTEAFF.

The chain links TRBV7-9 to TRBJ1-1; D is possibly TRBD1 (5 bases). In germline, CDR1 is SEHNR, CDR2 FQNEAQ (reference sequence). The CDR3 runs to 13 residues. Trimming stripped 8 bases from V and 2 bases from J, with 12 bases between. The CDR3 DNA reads TGTGCCAGCGGAGAGGGACTCAACACTGAAGCTTTCTTT. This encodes CASGEGLNTEAFF. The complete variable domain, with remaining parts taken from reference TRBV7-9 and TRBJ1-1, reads DTGVSQNPRHKITKRGQNVTFRCDPISEHNRLYWYRQTLGQGPEFLTYFQNEAQLEKSRLLSDRFSAERPKGSFSTLEIQRTEQGDSAMYLCASGEGLNTEAFFGQGTRLTVV.

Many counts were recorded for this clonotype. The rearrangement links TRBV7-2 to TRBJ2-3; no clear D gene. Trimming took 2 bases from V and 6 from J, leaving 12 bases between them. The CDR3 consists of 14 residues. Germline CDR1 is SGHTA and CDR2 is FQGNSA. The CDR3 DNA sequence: TGTGCCAGCAGCTTAAATTTCATTCGGGATACGCAGTATTTT. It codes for CASSLNFIRDTQYF.

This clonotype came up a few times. The CDR3 loop reads CASSQRVGYEQYF. The CDR3, as DNA: TGCGCCAGCAGTCAGAGAGTCGGGTACGAGCAGTACTTC. The V gene is TRBV4-3, the J gene TRBJ2-7; D not resolved. The germline CDR1 and CDR2 sequences are LGHNA and YSLEER. There are 13 residues in the CDR3. The V gene lost 6 bases and the J gene lost 4 bases, with 13 bases spanning the gap.

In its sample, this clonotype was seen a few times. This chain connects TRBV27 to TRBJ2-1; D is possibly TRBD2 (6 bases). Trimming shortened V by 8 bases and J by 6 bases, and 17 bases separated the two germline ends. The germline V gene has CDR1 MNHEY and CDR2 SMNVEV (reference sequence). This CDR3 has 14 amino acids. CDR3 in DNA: TGTGCCAGCTCCCCCGGGACTTTAGGCAATGAGCAGTTCTTC. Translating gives CASSPGTLGNEQFF.

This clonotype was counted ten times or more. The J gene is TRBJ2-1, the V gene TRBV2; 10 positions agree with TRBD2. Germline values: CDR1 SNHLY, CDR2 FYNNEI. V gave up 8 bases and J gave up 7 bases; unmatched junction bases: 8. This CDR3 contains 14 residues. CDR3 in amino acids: CASLGAGGLNEQFF. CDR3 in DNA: TGTGCCAGCTTGGGAGCGGGGGGGTTAAATGAGCAGTTCTTC.

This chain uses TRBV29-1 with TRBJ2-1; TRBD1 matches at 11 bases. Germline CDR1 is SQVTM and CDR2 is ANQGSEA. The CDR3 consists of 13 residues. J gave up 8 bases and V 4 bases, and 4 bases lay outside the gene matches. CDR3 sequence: CSVGDRGTDEQFF. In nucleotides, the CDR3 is TGCAGCGTTGGGGACAGGGGGACGGATGAGCAGTTCTTC.

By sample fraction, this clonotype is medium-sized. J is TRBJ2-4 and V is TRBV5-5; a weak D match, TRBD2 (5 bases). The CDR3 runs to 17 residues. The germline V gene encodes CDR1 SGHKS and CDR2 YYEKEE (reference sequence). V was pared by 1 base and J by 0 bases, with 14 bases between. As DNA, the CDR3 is TGTGCCAGCAGCTTGAACGGAGCGGCAGTAGCCAAAAACATTCAGTACTTC. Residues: CASSLNGAAVAKNIQYF.

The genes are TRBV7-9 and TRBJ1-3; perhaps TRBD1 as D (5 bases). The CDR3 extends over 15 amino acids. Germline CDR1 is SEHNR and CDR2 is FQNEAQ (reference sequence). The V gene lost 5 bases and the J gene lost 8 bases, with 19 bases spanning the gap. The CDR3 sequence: CASSGTLGISDTIYF. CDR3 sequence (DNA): TGTGCCAGCAGCGGGACCTTGGGGATATCGGACACCATATATTTT.

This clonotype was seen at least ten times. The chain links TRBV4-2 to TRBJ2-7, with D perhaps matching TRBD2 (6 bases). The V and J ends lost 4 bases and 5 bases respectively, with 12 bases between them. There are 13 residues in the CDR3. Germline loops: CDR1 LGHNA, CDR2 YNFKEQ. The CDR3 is CASSRGLFHEQYF. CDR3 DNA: TGTGCCAGCAGCCGCGGACTATTTCACGAGCAGTACTTC.

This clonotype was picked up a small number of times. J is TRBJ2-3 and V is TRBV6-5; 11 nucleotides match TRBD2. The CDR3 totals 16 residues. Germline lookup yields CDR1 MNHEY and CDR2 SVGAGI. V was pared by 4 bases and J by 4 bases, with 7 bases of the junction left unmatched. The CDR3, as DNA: TGTGCCAGCAGTTTGATAGCGGGAGGGCCTCCAGATACGCAGTATTTT. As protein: CASSLIAGGPPDTQYF.

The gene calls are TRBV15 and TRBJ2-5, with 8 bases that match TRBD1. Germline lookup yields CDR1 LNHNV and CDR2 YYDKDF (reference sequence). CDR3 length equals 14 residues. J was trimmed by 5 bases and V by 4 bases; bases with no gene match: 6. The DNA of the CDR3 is TGTGCCACCAGCAACGTCAGGGGGCAGGAGACCCAGTACTTC. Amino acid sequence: CATSNVRGQETQYF.

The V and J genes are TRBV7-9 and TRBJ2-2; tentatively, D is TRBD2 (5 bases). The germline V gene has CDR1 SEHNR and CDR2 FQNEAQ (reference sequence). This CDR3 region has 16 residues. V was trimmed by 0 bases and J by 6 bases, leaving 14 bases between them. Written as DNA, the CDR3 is TGTGCCAGCAGCTTAGCCCACGGGGTGAGGGCCGGGGAGCTGTTTTTT. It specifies CASSLAHGVRAGELFF.

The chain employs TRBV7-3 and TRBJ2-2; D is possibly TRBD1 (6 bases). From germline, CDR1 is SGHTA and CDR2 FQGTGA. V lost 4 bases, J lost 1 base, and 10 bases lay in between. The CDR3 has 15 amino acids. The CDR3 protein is CASSSMTGNTGELFF. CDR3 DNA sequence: TGTGCCAGCAGCTCTATGACAGGGAACACCGGGGAGCTGTTTTTT.